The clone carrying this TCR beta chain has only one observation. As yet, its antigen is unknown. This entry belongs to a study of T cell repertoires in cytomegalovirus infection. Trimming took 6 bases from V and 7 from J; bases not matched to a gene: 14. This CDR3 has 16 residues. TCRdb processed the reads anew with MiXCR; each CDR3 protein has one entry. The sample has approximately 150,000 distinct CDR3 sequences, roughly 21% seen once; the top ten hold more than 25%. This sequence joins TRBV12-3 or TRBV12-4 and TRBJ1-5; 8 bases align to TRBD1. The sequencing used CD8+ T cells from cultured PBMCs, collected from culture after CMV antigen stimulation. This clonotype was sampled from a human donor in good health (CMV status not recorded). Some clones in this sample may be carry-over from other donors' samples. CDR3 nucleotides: TGTGCCAGCAGCCCAGGGGGCCCCACAGCGGAGCAGCCCCAGCATTTT. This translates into CASSPGGPTAEQPQHF.